Listed below are T cell receptor beta chains from one sample, sequenced in a study of control samples from healthy donors and cancer patients. TCRdb's copy holds only in-frame clones and misses some; the assay was immunoSEQ multiplex PCR. The sample gives more than 100,000 clones, roughly 90% of which show up once; 2% to 3% is in the top ten. Sequencing was performed on blood. These receptors were collected from a man younger than 35 in good health. The CDR3 runs from the conserved cysteine through the conserved F or W. A D gene is named only where the DNA matches it firmly. Only part of the rows carry a size: once, few, many, or a class if the clone is expanded.

V: TRBV15
D: TRBD2
size: NA
J: TRBJ2-1
CDR3: CATTLGLAGTYNEQFF
DNA: TGTGCCACCACCTTGGGACTAGCGGGAACCTACAATGAGCAGTTCTTC

V: TRBV19
D: NA
size: once
J: TRBJ2-7
CDR3: CASRSEAHYEQYF
DNA: TGTGCCAGTAGGTCGGAGGCCCACTACGAGCAGTACTTC

V: TRBV11-2
D: NA
size: NA
J: TRBJ2-3
CDR3: CASSLGGGRGTDTQYF
DNA: TGTGCCAGCAGCTTAGGGGGAGGCCGGGGAACAGATACGCAGTATTTT

V: TRBV4-1
D: TRBD1
size: NA
J: TRBJ2-5
CDR3: CASSQEDRIGTQYF
DNA: TGCGCCAGCAGCCAAGAGGACAGGATTGGGACCCAGTACTTC

V: TRBV9
D: NA
size: NA
J: TRBJ2-1
CDR3: CASSVVNRQNEQFF
DNA: TGTGCCAGCAGCGTAGTAAACAGACAAAATGAGCAGTTCTTC

V: TRBV6-5
D: NA
size: NA
J: TRBJ1-1
CDR3: CASKEGNTEAFF
DNA: TGTGCCAGCAAAGAGGGGAACACTGAAGCTTTCTTT

V: TRBV12-3/TRBV12-4
D: NA
size: NA
J: TRBJ1-2
CDR3: CASSWIYGYTF
DNA: TGTGCCAGCAGTTGGATCTATGGCTACACCTTC

V: TRBV5-6
D: NA
size: NA
J: TRBJ2-3
CDR3: CASSLRETSTDTQYF
DNA: TGTGCCAGCTCCCTACGGGAGACAAGCACAGATACGCAGTATTTT

V: TRBV7-9
D: TRBD1
size: NA
J: TRBJ2-3
CDR3: CASSLRTGSTDTQYF
DNA: TGTGCCAGCAGCTTAAGGACAGGGAGCACAGATACGCAGTATTTT

V: TRBV7-6
D: TRBD2
size: NA
J: TRBJ2-5
CDR3: CASSLLLSGGTQETQYF
DNA: TGTGCCAGCAGCTTATTGTTGAGCGGGGGTACGCAAGAGACCCAGTACTTC

V: TRBV7-3
D: NA
size: NA
J: TRBJ2-1
CDR3: CASSATNSYNEQFF
DNA: TGTGCCAGCAGCGCAACTAACTCCTACAATGAGCAGTTCTTC

V: TRBV7-3
D: TRBD2
size: once
J: TRBJ2-3
CDR3: CASSLKASGTTDTQYF
DNA: TGTGCCAGCAGCTTAAAGGCTAGCGGGACCACAGATACGCAGTATTTT

V: TRBV10-3
D: NA
size: NA
J: TRBJ2-3
CDR3: CAISLNWAPNTDTQYF
DNA: TGTGCCATCAGTCTAAACTGGGCCCCTAATACAGATACGCAGTATTTT

V: TRBV6-5
D: NA
size: NA
J: TRBJ1-3
CDR3: CASTRRDGNTIYF
DNA: TGTGCCAGCACTCGCAGGGATGGAAACACCATATATTTT

V: TRBV24-1
D: NA
size: NA
J: TRBJ2-7
CDR3: CATSGAGDFYEQYF
DNA: TGTGCCACCAGTGGGGCAGGGGATTTCTACGAGCAGTACTTC

V: TRBV6-5
D: TRBD1
size: NA
J: TRBJ1-3
CDR3: CASTTDRGPGNTIYF
DNA: TGTGCCAGCACCACGGACAGGGGGCCTGGAAACACCATATATTTT

V: TRBV7-2
D: NA
size: once
J: TRBJ2-3
CDR3: CASSLADTQYF
DNA: TGTGCCAGCAGCTTAGCAGATACGCAGTATTTT

V: TRBV9
D: NA
size: NA
J: TRBJ2-1
CDR3: CASSVGISSYNEQFF
DNA: TGTGCCAGCAGCGTCGGGATTAGCTCCTACAATGAGCAGTTCTTC

V: TRBV3-1/TRBV3-2
D: NA
size: NA
J: TRBJ1-1
CDR3: CASSQAGVGTEAFF
DNA: TGTGCCAGCAGCCAAGCGGGGGTTGGGACTGAAGCTTTCTTT

V: TRBV30
D: NA
size: NA
J: TRBJ1-1
CDR3: CAWSVRQNTEAFF
DNA: TGTGCCTGGAGTGTACGACAGAACACTGAAGCTTTCTTT

V: TRBV20-1
D: NA
size: few
J: TRBJ1-5
CDR3: CSPSQPQHF
DNA: TGCAGTCCAAGCCAGCCCCAGCATTTT

V: TRBV7-2
D: NA
size: NA
J: TRBJ1-2
CDR3: CASRNGSLFYGYTF
DNA: TGTGCCAGCAGAAACGGGTCTCTCTTCTATGGCTACACCTTC